These 24 T cell receptor beta chains originate from one sample sequenced in a study of CD8+ T cells in alopecia areata. Sequencing relied on a cDNA template that was reverse transcribed from extracted RNA. The assay was immunoSEQ multiplex PCR, and TCRdb's table has in-frame clones only and misses some. The table includes fewer than 150,000 clones, 45% to 60% detected once. The starting material was CD4+ T cells sorted from blood, obtained at week 0. Receptors were obtained from a human donor with alopecia areata.

The V gene is TRBV18, the J gene TRBJ2-3; D not certain. The CDR3 is 12 residues long. The germline gives CDR1 KGHSH, CDR2 LQKENI. The V gene lost 4 bases and the J gene lost 3 bases, with 5 bases spanning the gap. CDR3 nucleotides: TGTGCCAGCTCACTAACTACAGATACGCAGTATTTT. Translating it yields CASSLTTDTQYF.

This clone was seen more than once but under ten times. The chain carries TRBV29-1 and TRBJ1-2; D uncertain. Trimming stripped 6 bases from V and 5 bases from J, with 10 bases between. The CDR3 extends over 11 amino acids. Germline V CDR1 and CDR2: SQVTM, ANQGSEA. The CDR3 loop is CSVRSLYGYTF. CDR3 sequence (DNA): TGCAGCGTCCGCAGTCTATATGGCTACACCTTC.

This chain's CDR3 is CASSSASNTGELFF. CDR3 DNA: TGTGCCAGCAGCTCTGCCAGTAACACCGGGGAGCTGTTTTTT. The chain employs TRBV5-6 and TRBJ2-2; no firm D call. Trimming removed 3 bases from V and 2 bases from J, with 8 bases in between. The CDR3 is made up of 14 amino acids. In germline, CDR1 is SGHDT, CDR2 YYEEEE.

This clone was counted once. The chain combines TRBV6-1 with TRBJ2-2; 7 positions match TRBD1. The germline gives CDR1 MNHNS, CDR2 SASEGT. The CDR3 has 12 residues. J lost 8 bases, V lost 6 bases, and 3 bases had no gene match. The CDR3 protein is CASSLTGGELFF. The CDR3 nucleotides read TGTGCCAGCAGCCTGACAGGGGGGGAGCTGTTTTTT.

The chain links TRBV5-4 to TRBJ2-1; 8 nucleotides align to TRBD1. The V gene's germline CDR1 is SGHNT and CDR2 YYREEE (reference sequence). J lost 6 bases, V lost 4 bases, and 9 bases had no gene match. The length of the CDR3 is 15 residues. The CDR3 DNA reads TGTGCCAGCAGCCGCCCCGGACAGGGCTCCAATGAGCAGTTCTTC. It is translated as CASSRPGQGSNEQFF.

A few counts support this clone. The chain combines TRBV2 with TRBJ2-5; D is unclear. CDR1 and CDR2 (germline): SNHLY, FYNNEI. Trimming removed 5 bases from V and 4 bases from J, with 8 bases in between. The CDR3 consists of 12 residues. CDR3 in amino acids: CASSPTLETQYF. The CDR3 region has the DNA TGTGCCAGCAGTCCCACACTAGAGACCCAGTACTTC.

The rearrangement links TRBV27 to TRBJ1-2; the D is unclear. CDR1 and CDR2 (germline): MNHEY, SMNVEV (reference sequence). This CDR3 spans 14 amino acids. The germline V and J ends were trimmed by 2 bases and 3 bases, with 10 bases remaining between them. CDR3 in amino acids: CASSLSRGYYGYTF. DNA of the CDR3: TGTGCCAGCAGTTTAAGCCGGGGATACTATGGCTACACCTTC.

In this sample, this clone turned up a few times. This rearrangement joins TRBV5-1 to TRBJ1-3; 9 bases line up with TRBD1. The CDR3 sequence is 17 residues long. J was trimmed by 2 bases and V by 0 bases; bases with no gene match: 6. Germline CDR1 is SGHRS and CDR2 is YFSETQ. The CDR3 loop is CASSLEQGASAGNTIYF. DNA for the CDR3: TGCGCCAGCAGCTTGGAACAGGGGGCATCGGCTGGAAACACCATATATTTT.

CDR3 coding DNA: TGTGCCAGCAGCCCAGGGTTATCCGCCGAAAGTCAGCCCCAGCATTTT. It yields the protein CASSPGLSAESQPQHF. The V call is TRBV7-9, the J call TRBJ1-5; possibly TRBD1 for D (5 bases). Trimming took off 5 bases at V and 6 bases at J, with 20 bases between the two ends. Germline V gene data show CDR1 as SEHNR and CDR2 as FQNEAQ (reference sequence). The CDR3 spans 16 residues.

The rearrangement joins TRBV10-3 to TRBJ1-2; TRBD1 is a possible D gene (5 bases). CDR1 is ENHRY and CDR2 is SYGVKD in the germline V gene. This CDR3 spans 16 amino acids. Trimming pared 0 bases from V and 3 bases from J, leaving 14 bases between. The CDR3 loop reads CAISESSRVRDYGYTF. The DNA for the CDR3 is TGTGCCATCAGTGAGTCGAGCAGGGTCCGTGACTATGGCTACACCTTC.

A single count supports this clone. The same CDR3 is also encoded by other DNA sequences in this sample. The chain is built from TRBV28 and TRBJ2-7; tentative D call: TRBD2 (6 bases). The germline V and J ends were trimmed by 3 bases and 4 bases, with 7 bases remaining between them. Germline CDR1 reads MDHEN; CDR2 reads SYDVKM. The CDR3 is 12 amino acids. CDR3 in amino acids: CASSLEGYEQYF. CDR3 nucleotides: TGTGCCAGCAGTTTGGAGGGATACGAGCAGTACTTC. The full variable domain, its missing parts supplied by reference TRBV28 and TRBJ2-7, is DVKVTQSSRYLVKRTGEKVFLECVQDMDHENMFWYRQDPGLGLRLIYFSYDVKMKEKGDIPEGYSVSREKKERFSLILESASTNQTSMYLCASSLEGYEQYFGPGTRLTVT.

The rearrangement joins TRBV7-2 to TRBJ2-7; 11 bases are a match to TRBD2. This CDR3 region has 16 residues. V gave up 1 base and J gave up 4 bases; unmatched junction bases: 6. Germline V gene lookup returns CDR1 SGHTA and CDR2 FQGNSA. The DNA for the CDR3 is TGTGCCAGCAGCTTAGGTCTAGCGGGGGGCACATACGAGCAGTACTTC. It specifies CASSLGLAGGTYEQYF.

The rearrangement uses TRBV28 and TRBJ2-1; D is possibly TRBD2 (6 bases). The V and J ends lost 6 bases and 0 bases respectively, with 12 bases between them. The germline V gene has CDR1 MDHEN and CDR2 SYDVKM. The CDR3 has 15 amino acids. CDR3 residues: CASRVAVVSYNEQFF. The CDR3 DNA sequence: TGTGCCAGCAGGGTAGCGGTTGTCTCCTACAATGAGCAGTTCTTC.

There are a few counts of this clone. V is TRBV4-3 and J is TRBJ2-3; 8 bases agree with TRBD2. Trimming at V came to 0 bases and at J to 7 bases, leaving 6 bases not matched to a gene. The CDR3 is 15 residues long. CDR1 is LGHNA and CDR2 is YSLEER in the germline V gene. The CDR3 nucleotides read TGCGCCAGCAGCCAAGAAGCGGGAGTGGGAAATACGCAGTATTTT. Encoded protein: CASSQEAGVGNTQYF.

This clone showed up just a few times. The V call is TRBV7-2, the J call TRBJ2-7, with 9 nucleotides matching TRBD1. V shed 5 bases and J 1 base; nucleotides not matched to a gene: 3. There are 14 residues in the CDR3. The germline CDR1 and CDR2 sequences are SGHTA and FQGNSA. CDR3 sequence reads: CASSTTGGSYEQYF. The CDR3 DNA follows: TGTGCCAGCAGCACGACAGGGGGGTCCTACGAGCAGTACTTC.

This rearrangement joins TRBV7-3 to TRBJ1-1; D is undetermined. Germline V CDR1 and CDR2: SGHTA, FQGTGA. The V end lost 6 bases, the J end lost 0 bases, and 8 bases lay between the germline ends. The CDR3 loop spans 13 amino acids. This chain's CDR3 is CASRITVNTEAFF. In nucleotides, the CDR3 is TGTGCCAGCAGGATCACAGTGAACACTGAAGCTTTCTTT.

This clone has only a few counts. The chain combines TRBV9 with TRBJ2-7; D unresolved. The V end was cut by 0 bases, the J end by 0 bases, with 7 bases between. Germline CDR1 is SGDLS and CDR2 is YYNGEE. The CDR3 has 14 amino acids. This CDR3 is CASSVALSSYEQYF. The CDR3 DNA sequence: TGTGCCAGCAGCGTAGCTCTGAGCTCCTACGAGCAGTACTTC.

The rearrangement joins TRBV7-2 to TRBJ2-4; D not resolved. CDR3 length: 14 amino acids. Germline lookup yields CDR1 SGHTA and CDR2 FQGNSA. Trimming removed 5 bases at V and 0 bases at J, with 8 bases between. The CDR3 nucleotides read TGTGCCAGCAGCCCGAGCCTAGCCAAAAACATTCAGTACTTC. As protein: CASSPSLAKNIQYF.

The chain joins TRBV7-9 to TRBJ1-6; D gene uncertain. The V and J ends lost 3 bases and 8 bases respectively, with 8 bases between them. Germline V lookup: CDR1 SEHNR, CDR2 FQNEAQ (reference sequence). The CDR3 is 13 residues long. The CDR3 loop reads CASSFGGDSPLHF. CDR3 DNA: TGTGCCAGCAGCTTTGGAGGAGATTCACCCCTCCACTTT.

The chain is built from TRBV7-9 and TRBJ2-1; 11 bases are a match to TRBD1. Germline V gives CDR1 SEHNR, CDR2 FQNEAQ (reference sequence). With V trimmed by 5 bases and J by 3 bases, 9 bases remained unmatched. The CDR3 covers 17 residues. This CDR3 reads CASSLIFGTGGYNEQFF. CDR3 sequence (DNA): TGTGCCAGCAGCCTCATTTTTGGGACAGGGGGCTACAATGAGCAGTTCTTC.

The rearrangement joins TRBV7-9 to TRBJ2-1; D may match TRBD1 or TRBD2 (5 bases each). This CDR3 comprises 14 residues. Germline assignment: CDR1 SEHNR and CDR2 FQNEAQ (reference sequence). V was trimmed by 5 bases and J by 9 bases, leaving 17 bases between them. The CDR3 protein is CASSAPGTLSEQFF. DNA of the CDR3: TGTGCCAGCAGCGCGCCCGGGACCCTCAGTGAGCAGTTCTTC.

The rearrangement uses TRBV29-1 and TRBJ2-5, with 9 nucleotides matching TRBD2. V lost 7 bases to trimming and J lost 1 base; unmatched junction nucleotides: 10. This CDR3 is 15 amino acids long. CDR1 is SQVTM and CDR2 is ANQGSEA in the germline V gene. The CDR3 loop is CSARLAAKSQETQYF. Here the CDR3 DNA reads TGCAGCGCGCGACTAGCGGCCAAGTCCCAAGAGACCCAGTACTTC.

The gene calls are TRBV15 and TRBJ2-7; 7 nucleotides align to TRBD2. Germline assignment: CDR1 LNHNV and CDR2 YYDKDF (reference sequence). The length of the CDR3 is 14 residues. J lost 9 bases, V lost 1 base, and 9 bases had no gene match. The CDR3 DNA reads as TGTGCCACCAGCAGAGTCGGGGGGAACCCCCCGCAGTACTTC. Its protein is CATSRVGGNPPQYF.

The V gene is TRBV7-2, the J gene TRBJ1-2; TRBD1 agrees at 10 bases. The trim removed 5 bases at V and 6 bases at J, leaving 6 bases unmatched. The germline V gene has CDR1 SGHTA and CDR2 FQGNSA. This CDR3 has 14 amino acids. As DNA, the CDR3 is TGTGCCAGCAGCCGACAGGGGGCGCTGGATGGCTACACCTTC. Translation gives CASSRQGALDGYTF.